The clone carrying this T cell receptor beta chain has just a few counts. The antigen remains undetermined. This sample was taken from a study of blood T cells in healthy people across ages. Study observations and caveats: A greater number of naive CD4+ cells and higher diversity distinguished long-lived donors from aged donors.

With a J-beta primer mix and a sample-barcoded 5' primer, a second PCR ran 7 to 11 cycles. TCRdb re-called the 5' RACE reads with MiXCR, one entry per CDR3 protein. The sample holds 750,000 to 950,000 distinct CDR3 sequences; roughly 29% are singletons and the top ten take approximately 10%. The data were also submitted as part of a second study, on T cells of mothers and their children.

This TCR derives from a woman in her forties in good health. The sequenced material came from blood.

The CDR3 sequence: CASSVRQASTDTQYF. CDR3 in DNA: TGTGCCAGCAGCGTTAGGCAGGCAAGCACAGATACGCAGTATTTT. The rearrangement links TRBV9 to TRBJ2-3; D unclear. This CDR3 has 15 amino acids. Trimming removed 2 bases from V and 0 bases from J, with 10 bases in between. Germline V gene data show CDR1 as SGDLS and CDR2 as YYNGEE.